The 15 T cell receptor beta chains presented below share a single source sample, sequenced in a study of blood T cell repertoires in COVID-19. Clones were sequenced by immunoSEQ multiplex PCR, and TCRdb holds only the in-frame ones, with some missing. This table holds 250,000 to 300,000 clones, 83% found once. Sequences were obtained from peripheral blood. Source of these receptors: a man between 60 and 75 years old who had recovered from COVID-19.

The V gene is TRBV4-2, the J gene TRBJ2-7, with 9 bases identical to TRBD1. The CDR3 runs to 16 residues. Germline lookup yields CDR1 LGHNA and CDR2 YNFKEQ. After removal of 2 bases from V and 6 bases from J, the junction contained 11 bases not matched to a gene. CDR3 region: CASSQPTGGWAVEQYF. DNA of the CDR3: TGTGCCAGCAGCCAACCGACAGGGGGGTGGGCCGTCGAGCAGTACTTC.

The V gene is TRBV5-1, the J gene TRBJ2-4; tentatively, D is TRBD1 (5 bases). The CDR3 loop spans 14 amino acids. CDR1 is SGHRS, CDR2 YFSETQ, per germline. V was pared by 2 bases and J by 7 bases, with 13 bases between. CDR3 residues: CASSLGVLGNIQYF. DNA for the CDR3: TGCGCCAGCAGCTTAGGGGTCTTGGGCAACATTCAGTACTTC.

The chain combines TRBV5-1 with TRBJ2-3; D gene unclear. Trimming removed 1 base at V and 0 bases at J, with 12 bases between. This CDR3 spans 16 amino acids. Per germline, CDR1 SGHRS and CDR2 YFSETQ. The CDR3 region has the DNA TGCGCCAGCAGCTTGAACGCAGGAACCAGCACAGATACGCAGTATTTT. This translates into CASSLNAGTSTDTQYF. The full variable domain, completed using reference TRBV5-1 and TRBJ2-3, is KAGVTQTPRYLIKTRGQQVTLSCSPISGHRSVSWYQQTPGQGLQFLFEYFSETQRNKGNFPGRFSGRQFSNSRSEMNVSTLELGDSALYLCASSLNAGTSTDTQYFGPGTRLTVL.

The gene calls are TRBV9 and TRBJ1-6; tentative D call: TRBD1 (5 bases). V was pared by 0 bases and J by 5 bases, with 9 bases between. Germline V CDR1 and CDR2: SGDLS, YYNGEE. This CDR3 comprises 15 residues. The CDR3 reads CASSVGQQDNSPLHF. The CDR3 DNA reads TGTGCCAGCAGCGTAGGACAGCAGGATAATTCACCCCTCCACTTT.

The chain couples TRBV3-1 (or the pseudogene TRBV3-2) to TRBJ2-5; tentatively, D is TRBD2 (7 bases). CDR1 and CDR2 (germline): LGHDT, YNNKEL (reference sequence). The CDR3 covers 15 residues. Trimming removed 1 base from V and 1 base from J, with 10 bases in between. The chain's CDR3 is CASSQGGGTQETQYF. The CDR3 nucleotides read TGTGCCAGCAGCCAAGGCGGGGGCACCCAAGAGACCCAGTACTTC.

The CDR3: CASSPGTGYAEAFF. In nucleotides, the CDR3 is TGTGCCAGCAGCCCAGGGACAGGGTACGCTGAAGCTTTCTTT. The chain recombines TRBV7-9 with TRBJ1-1; 9 bases are shared with TRBD1. This CDR3 is 14 amino acids long. Germline V gene data show CDR1 as SEHNR and CDR2 as FQNEAQ (reference sequence). J gave up 6 bases and V 5 bases, and 7 bases lay outside the gene matches. The variable domain in full, completed from reference TRBV7-9 and TRBJ1-1, reads DTGVSQNPRHKITKRGQNVTFRCDPISEHNRLYWYRQTLGQGPEFLTYFQNEAQLEKSRLLSDRFSAERPKGSFSTLEIQRTEQGDSAMYLCASSPGTGYAEAFFGQGTRLTVV.

A single count supports this clone. This chain connects TRBV2 to TRBJ1-6; possibly TRBD1 for D (6 bases). Per the germline V gene, CDR1 is SNHLY and CDR2 is FYNNEI. With 7 bases removed from V and 3 bases from J, the gap between germline ends came to 10 bases. The CDR3 is made up of 14 amino acids. CDR3 protein: CASTRDNYNSPLHF. The CDR3 region has the DNA TGTGCCAGCACTCGGGACAACTATAATTCACCCCTCCACTTT.

CDR3 sequence (DNA): TGTGCCAGCAGCCAAGCTCCGGGACTAGCGAACGAGCAGTACTTC. Amino acid sequence: CASSQAPGLANEQYF. The chain couples TRBV3-1 (or the pseudogene TRBV3-2) to TRBJ2-7, with 10 bases identical to TRBD2. The CDR3 extends over 15 amino acids. CDR1 is LGHDT, CDR2 YNNKEL, per germline (reference sequence). V was pared by 1 base and J by 5 bases, with 5 bases of the junction left unmatched.

The chain is built from TRBV3-1 (or the pseudogene TRBV3-2) and TRBJ2-5; possible D gene TRBD1, 5 bases. The CDR3 spans 14 residues. Between the trimmed V and J ends, which lost 1 base and 4 bases, there was a span of 10 bases. Germline CDR1 LGHDT, CDR2 YNNKEL (reference sequence). In DNA form, the CDR3 reads TGTGCCAGCAGCCAAGGTAGCCAGGGAGAGACCCAGTACTTC. Its translation is CASSQGSQGETQYF.

The chain couples TRBV2 to TRBJ2-7; 7 bases align to TRBD2. V was pared by 6 bases and J by 2 bases, with 13 bases of the junction left unmatched. The V gene's germline CDR1 is SNHLY and CDR2 FYNNEI. The CDR3 loop spans 16 amino acids. The CDR3 is CASSITRDRGAYEQYF. The DNA of the CDR3 is TGTGCCAGCAGCATAACGCGGGACCGGGGGGCCTACGAGCAGTACTTC.

Turning to this clone: Additional DNA sequences in this sample encode the identical CDR3. The CDR3 DNA follows: TGTGCCAGCAGTCCACAGGGGGCTCTGGGGGCCAACGTCCTGACTTTC. It translates to CASSPQGALGANVLTF. The chain combines TRBV28 with TRBJ2-6; TRBD1 matches at 9 bases. Trimming cost V 5 bases and J 4 bases; bases outside gene matches: 6. The CDR3 spans 16 residues. In germline, CDR1 is MDHEN, CDR2 SYDVKM.

The chain carries TRBV21-1 and TRBJ2-2; the table assigns TRBD1, which was not confirmed against the DNA. TRBV21-1 is labeled a pseudogene. The length of the CDR3 is 17 residues. CDR3 nucleotides: TGTGCCAGCAGCAATGGGTGGCTTTCAGGGATCCCCGGGGAGCTGTTTTTT. Protein: CASSNGWLSGIPGELFF.

The rearrangement links TRBV6-5 to TRBJ1-2; tentative D call: TRBD1 (5 bases). Germline CDR1 and CDR2: MNHEY and SVGAGI. The germline V and J ends were trimmed by 6 bases and 0 bases, with 8 bases remaining between them. This CDR3 spans 13 amino acids. The CDR3 is CASRIRANYGYTF. Here the CDR3 DNA reads TGTGCCAGCAGGATCAGGGCTAACTATGGCTACACCTTC.

The rearrangement joins TRBV3-1 (or the pseudogene TRBV3-2) to TRBJ2-7; 8 bases are a match to TRBD2. Germline CDR1 is LGHDT and CDR2 is YNNKEL (reference sequence). This CDR3 is 15 amino acids long. Unmatched junction bases numbered 10, after V lost 4 bases and J lost 5 bases. CDR3 bases: TGTGCCAGCAGCCCATCCGGGACTAGAACCAACGAGCAGTACTTC. This codes for CASSPSGTRTNEQYF.

This clone was recorded a few times. The genes are TRBV27 and TRBJ1-2; 9 bases align to TRBD1. The V and J ends lost 6 bases and 4 bases, in that order; junction bases with no gene match: 6. The CDR3 consists of 14 residues. Germline loops: CDR1 MNHEY, CDR2 SMNVEV (reference sequence). Here the CDR3 reads CASRMTGQGYGYTF. The CDR3 nucleotides are TGTGCCAGCAGAATGACGGGACAGGGCTATGGCTACACCTTC.